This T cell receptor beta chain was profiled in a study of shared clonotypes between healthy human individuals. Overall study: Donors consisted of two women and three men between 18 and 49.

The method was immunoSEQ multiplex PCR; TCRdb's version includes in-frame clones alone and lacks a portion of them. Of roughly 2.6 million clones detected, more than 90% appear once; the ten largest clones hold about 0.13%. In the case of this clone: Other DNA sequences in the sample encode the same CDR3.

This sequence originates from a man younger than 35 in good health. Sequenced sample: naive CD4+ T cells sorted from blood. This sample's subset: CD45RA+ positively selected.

The CDR3 loop reads CASRGQGSNQPQHF. For the CDR3, the DNA is TGTGCCAGCAGAGGACAGGGGAGCAATCAGCCCCAGCATTTT. The chain carries TRBV6-6 and TRBJ1-5, with 9 positions matching TRBD1. The J segment lost 1 base and the V segment lost 6 bases, leaving 1 base of the junction unmatched. The CDR3 loop spans 14 amino acids. Germline V gives CDR1 MNHNY, CDR2 SVGAGI (reference sequence).